This is a list of T cell receptor beta chains from one sample in a study of cytomegalovirus exposure and HLA in healthy donors. The assay was immunoSEQ multiplex PCR, and TCRdb's table has in-frame clones only and misses some. The top ten clones hold around a fifth of a sample with around 90,000 clones, approximately 68% of them seen once. The sample was PBMCs. These receptor sequences come from a woman in her forties or fifties in good health and CMV-seropositive. CDR3s include the opening cysteine and the closing phenylalanine or tryptophan. The D gene is left open where the match is weak. Clone size, where shown, is once, few, many, or a class for clones that have expanded.

.,TRBJ2-5,13,TRBV18,TRBD2,TGTGCCAGCTCAGGGACTAGCTCAGAGACCCAGTACTTC,CASSGTSSETQYF
few,TRBJ2-1,13,TRBV5-1,.,TGCGCCAGCAGCTCTCAGGGGATCGATGAGCAGTTCTTC,CASSSQGIDEQFF
.,TRBJ1-1,12,TRBV28,TRBD1,TGTGCCAGCAGTCAGGGGGGACCTGAAGCTTTCTTT,CASSQGGPEAFF
.,TRBJ1-6,15,TRBV5-6,.,TGTGCCAGCAGCTTGGGGACTCTCTTGGGTTCACCCCTCCACTTT,CASSLGTLLGSPLHF
.,TRBJ1-5,15,TRBV7-2,TRBD1,TGTGCCAGCAGCTTCGACAGGGGGCTGGGTCAGCCCCAGCATTTT,CASSFDRGLGQPQHF
.,TRBJ1-2,16,TRBV7-9,.,TGTGCCAGCAGCTCCCGGGACCTGGGGAGGAACTATGGCTACACCTTC,CASSSRDLGRNYGYTF
.,TRBJ1-2,13,TRBV30,TRBD1,TGTGCCTGGAGTACGACAGGGTCCTATGGCTACACCTTC,CAWSTTGSYGYTF
.,TRBJ2-3,14,TRBV7-8,.,TGTGCCAGCAGCTTGTTTGTCAGGCAAGATACGCAGTATTTT,CASSLFVRQDTQYF
few,TRBJ2-5,16,TRBV9,TRBD2,TGTGCCAGCAGCGTAGGGTCCGGGAGGGCAAGCGAGACCCAGTACTTC,CASSVGSGRASETQYF
.,TRBJ2-3,15,TRBV11-2,TRBD1,TGTGCCAGCAGGACCACAGGGGGGTACACAGATACGCAGTATTTT,CASRTTGGYTDTQYF
.,TRBJ2-7,16,TRBV27,TRBD1,TGTGCCAGCAGTTTAGGCCCACCACAGGGGTCCCACGAGCAGTACTTC,CASSLGPPQGSHEQYF
.,TRBJ1-5,15,TRBV2,TRBD1,TGTGCCAGCGGGCAGGGGGGTTCGAGCAATCAGCCCCAGCATTTT,CASGQGGSSNQPQHF
once,TRBJ1-2,11,TRBV6-6,.,TGTGCCAGCAGTTACCAGAGGGCCCTTACCTTC,CASSYQRALTF
.,TRBJ1-2,11,TRBV30,.,TGTGCCCATGACCTGGGGCATGGCTACACCTTC,CAHDLGHGYTF
.,TRBJ1-3,15,TRBV9,.,TGTGCCAGCAGATCGGACACGTTCTCTGGAAACACCATATATTTT,CASRSDTFSGNTIYF
.,TRBJ2-7,14,TRBV28,TRBD2,TGTGCCAGCAGCGCCCCGGGGGGGAGGAGGGAGCAGTACTTC,CASSAPGGRREQYF
few,TRBJ2-7,15,TRBV4-1,.,TGCGCCAGCAGCCAAGATCAAGACAGCTCCTACGAGCAGTACTTC,CASSQDQDSSYEQYF
few,TRBJ1-1,14,TRBV6-6,.,TGTGCCAGCAGTTACGGGGCAGGGAACACTGAAGCTTTCTTT,CASSYGAGNTEAFF
.,TRBJ2-3,12,TRBV28,TRBD2,TGTGCCAGCAGTGTCGGGACTAATACGCAGTATTTT,CASSVGTNTQYF
.,TRBJ1-4,14,TRBV7-9,.,TGTGCCAGCAGCCAGGGGCTAACTAATGAAAAACTGTTTTTT,CASSQGLTNEKLFF
.,TRBJ1-5,15,TRBV27,.,TGTGCCAGCAGTTCCCTGGGGCGGGACAATCAGCCCCAGCATTTT,CASSSLGRDNQPQHF
.,TRBJ1-2,14,TRBV7-8,TRBD1,TGTGCCAGCAGCTTAGGGCAGGGGGACTATGGCTACACCTTC,CASSLGQGDYGYTF
.,TRBJ1-2,14,TRBV7-9,TRBD1,TGTGCCAGCAGCCTCGGGACAGGGAGCGATGGCTACACCTTC,CASSLGTGSDGYTF
few,TRBJ2-7,15,TRBV4-2,.,TGTGCCAGCAGCCAAGTTGGGACTGCCTCCTACGAGCAGTACTTC,CASSQVGTASYEQYF
few,TRBJ1-6,13,TRBV7-8,.,TGTGCCAGCAGCTTAACATATGATTCACCCCTCCACTTT,CASSLTYDSPLHF
.,TRBJ2-7,14,TRBV7-8,TRBD1,TGTGCCAGCAGCCCCAAGACAGGGATTACCGAGCAGTACTTC,CASSPKTGITEQYF
.,TRBJ1-5,12,TRBV6-5,.,TGTGCCAGCAGTTACCCCGGTCAGCCCCAGCATTTT,CASSYPGQPQHF
.,TRBJ2-7,15,TRBV6-1,.,TGTGCCAGCAGTGAAACCTTAGAAAGCGTATTCGAGCAGTACTTC,CASSETLESVFEQYF
.,TRBJ2-5,14,TRBV5-1,.,TGCGCCAGCAGCTTGGAATCCCCTGAAGAGACCCAGTACTTC,CASSLESPEETQYF
many,TRBJ1-1,13,TRBV7-3,TRBD1,TGTGCCAGCAGCAGGGGGCCGAATACTGAAGCTTTCTTT,CASSRGPNTEAFF
.,TRBJ2-7,14,TRBV2,TRBD1,TGTGCCAGCAGTGTAGGGACAGGGGGCGAGGAGCAGTACTTC,CASSVGTGGEEQYF
.,TRBJ2-5,15,TRBV6-6,TRBD1,TGTGCCAGCAGTTACTCAGCAGGGGGCTTCGAGACCCAGTACTTC,CASSYSAGGFETQYF
.,TRBJ2-5,15,TRBV2,TRBD2,TGTGCCAGCGGAGGGGGACTAGCGGAGCAGGGGACCCAGTACTTC,CASGGGLAEQGTQYF
.,TRBJ1-1,14,TRBV19,.,TGTGCCAGTAGTATGAGCTTAGGGGTGGGTGAAGCTTTCTTT,CASSMSLGVGEAFF
.,TRBJ1-5,14,TRBV28,.,TGTGCCAGCAGTTCGATCTCAGGGTGGCAGCCCCAGCATTTT,CASSSISGWQPQHF
.,TRBJ2-7,13,TRBV19,.,TGTGCCAGTAGTATTGCCAGTTCCTACGAGCAGTACTTC,CASSIASSYEQYF
.,TRBJ2-2,15,TRBV18,TRBD1,TGTGCCAGCTCACGGACAGGGACTTTAACCGGGGAGCTGTTTTTT,CASSRTGTLTGELFF
.,TRBJ1-1,15,TRBV19,TRBD1,TGTGCCAGTAGTAACCCCTGGACAGGGAACACTGAAGCTTTCTTT,CASSNPWTGNTEAFF
.,TRBJ1-2,13,TRBV10-3,TRBD1,TGTGCCATCAGTGAGGGGGACAGGTATGGCTACACCTTC,CAISEGDRYGYTF
.,TRBJ2-3,16,TRBV5-1,.,TGCGCCAGCAGCTCCCACTGGGGCGCGGGGACAGATACGCAGTATTTT,CASSSHWGAGTDTQYF
.,TRBJ2-1,13,TRBV4-2,.,TGTGCCAGCAGCCAAGAGCTAGCTGGCGAGCAGTTCTTC,CASSQELAGEQFF
few,TRBJ1-4,14,TRBV7-9,TRBD1,TGTGCCAGCAGCCTCGGGACAGCTAATGAAAAACTGTTTTTT,CASSLGTANEKLFF
.,TRBJ1-1,13,TRBV28,.,TGTGCCAGCAGTTTATCAGGGATTAGGAGAGCTTTCTTT,CASSLSGIRRAFF
.,TRBJ1-5,15,TRBV28,TRBD1,TGTGCCAGCAGTTTCCGGGACAGGAGGAATCAGCCCCAGCATTTT,CASSFRDRRNQPQHF
few,TRBJ2-5,13,TRBV2,.,TGTGCCAGCAGTCGGGTCGGCCAAGAGACCCAGTACTTC,CASSRVGQETQYF
.,TRBJ2-1,13,TRBV7-2,.,TGTGCCAGCAGCTTAGAGCTGTACAATGAGCAGTTCTTC,CASSLELYNEQFF